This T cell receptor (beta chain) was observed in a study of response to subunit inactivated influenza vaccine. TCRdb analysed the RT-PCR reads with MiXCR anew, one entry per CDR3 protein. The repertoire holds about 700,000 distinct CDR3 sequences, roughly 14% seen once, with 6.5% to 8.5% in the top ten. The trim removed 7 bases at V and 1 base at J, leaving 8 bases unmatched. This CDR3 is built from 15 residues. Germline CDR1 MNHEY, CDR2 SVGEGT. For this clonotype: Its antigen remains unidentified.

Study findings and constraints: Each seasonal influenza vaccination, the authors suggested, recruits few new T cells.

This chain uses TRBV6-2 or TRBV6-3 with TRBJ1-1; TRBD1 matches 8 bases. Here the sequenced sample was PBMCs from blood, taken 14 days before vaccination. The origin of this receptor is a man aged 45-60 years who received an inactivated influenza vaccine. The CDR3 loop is CASNGQGRRNTEAFF. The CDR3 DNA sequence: TGTGCCAGCAACGGACAGGGTAGGAGGAACACTGAAGCTTTCTTT.